This TCR beta chain was recovered during a study of graft-versus-host responses after intestinal transplantation. General study findings and limits: Researchers found peak circulating GvH clone levels linked to early post-transplant HvG declines. In patients with graft-donor T cell macrochimerism, allograft graft-versus-host to host-versus-graft clonal ratios were high. GvH clones appeared in recipient marrow, some first in ileum or blood.

Per the germline V gene, CDR1 is SGHVS and CDR2 is FQNEAQ. There are 17 residues in the CDR3. After removal of 1 base from V and 9 bases from J, the junction contained 10 bases not matched to a gene. Sequencing used immunoSEQ multiplex PCR; TCRdb keeps in-frame clones, though not all of them. This table has approximately 10,000 clones, about 94% appearing once. Comments on this clone: Its antigen is unknown.

The sequence was obtained from a human patient who received an intestinal transplant, so some T cells may come from the graft donor. The rearrangement joins TRBV7-8 to TRBJ2-1; 12 nucleotides line up with TRBD2. This sample comprised PBMCs, obtained 8 days after intestinal transplant. The CDR3 here is CASSLGPLAGGLIEQFF. The CDR3 nucleotides are TGTGCCAGCAGCTTAGGCCCGCTAGCGGGAGGGTTAATTGAGCAGTTCTTC.